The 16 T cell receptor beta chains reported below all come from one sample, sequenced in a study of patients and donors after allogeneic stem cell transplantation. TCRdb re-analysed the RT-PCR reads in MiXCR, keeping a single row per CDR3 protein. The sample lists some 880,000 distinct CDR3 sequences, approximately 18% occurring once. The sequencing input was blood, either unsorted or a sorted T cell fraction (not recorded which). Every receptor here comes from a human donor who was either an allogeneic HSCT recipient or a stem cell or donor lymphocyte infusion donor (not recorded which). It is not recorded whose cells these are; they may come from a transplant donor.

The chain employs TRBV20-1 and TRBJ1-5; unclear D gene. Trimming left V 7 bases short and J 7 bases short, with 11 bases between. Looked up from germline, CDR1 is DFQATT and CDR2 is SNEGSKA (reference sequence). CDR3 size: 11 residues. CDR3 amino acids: CSGCIWQPQHF. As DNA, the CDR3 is TGCAGTGGGTGTATCTGGCAGCCCCAGCATTTT.

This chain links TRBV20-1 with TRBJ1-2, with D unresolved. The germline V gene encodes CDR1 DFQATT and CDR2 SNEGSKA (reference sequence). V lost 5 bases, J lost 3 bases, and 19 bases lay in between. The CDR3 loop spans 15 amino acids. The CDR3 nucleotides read TGCAGTGCTCCGCAGTCAGGACGAACTGACTATGGCTACACCTTC. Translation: CSAPQSGRTDYGYTF.

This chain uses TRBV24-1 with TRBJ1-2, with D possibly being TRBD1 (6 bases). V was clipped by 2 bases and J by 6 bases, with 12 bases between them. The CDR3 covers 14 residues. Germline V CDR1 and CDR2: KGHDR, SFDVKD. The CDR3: CATSDSGTPNGYTF. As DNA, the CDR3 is TGTGCCACCAGTGATTCCGGGACACCTAATGGCTACACCTTC.

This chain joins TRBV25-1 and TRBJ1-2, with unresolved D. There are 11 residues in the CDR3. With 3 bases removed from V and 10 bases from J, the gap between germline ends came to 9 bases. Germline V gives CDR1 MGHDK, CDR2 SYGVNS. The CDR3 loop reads CASSESIHYTF. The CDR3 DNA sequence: TGTGCCAGCAGTGAGTCCATCCACTACACCTTC.

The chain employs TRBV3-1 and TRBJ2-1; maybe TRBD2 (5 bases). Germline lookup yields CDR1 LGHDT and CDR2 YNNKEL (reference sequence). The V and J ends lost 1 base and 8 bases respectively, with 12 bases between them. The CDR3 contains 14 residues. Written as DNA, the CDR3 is TGTGCCAGCAGCCAAGGAGAGGGAGAAGATGAGCAGTTCTTC. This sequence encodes CASSQGEGEDEQFF.

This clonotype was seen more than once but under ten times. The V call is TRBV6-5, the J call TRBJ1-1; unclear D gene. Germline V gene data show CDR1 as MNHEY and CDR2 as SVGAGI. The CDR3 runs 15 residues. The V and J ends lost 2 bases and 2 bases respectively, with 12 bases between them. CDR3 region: CASSYRRRVNTEAFF. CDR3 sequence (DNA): TGTGCCAGCAGTTACCGGAGGAGAGTCAACACTGAAGCTTTCTTT.

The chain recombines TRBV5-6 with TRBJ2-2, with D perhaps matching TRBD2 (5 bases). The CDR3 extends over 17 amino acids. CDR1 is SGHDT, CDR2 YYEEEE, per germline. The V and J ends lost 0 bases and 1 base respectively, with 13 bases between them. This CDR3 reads CASSLVGFGENTGELFF. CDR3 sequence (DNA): TGTGCCAGCAGCTTGGTTGGTTTCGGGGAGAACACCGGGGAGCTGTTTTTT.

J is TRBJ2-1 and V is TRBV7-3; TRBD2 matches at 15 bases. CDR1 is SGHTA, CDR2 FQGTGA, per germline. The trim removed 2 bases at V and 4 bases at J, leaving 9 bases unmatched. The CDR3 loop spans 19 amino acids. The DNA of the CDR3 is TGTGCCAGCAGCTTAGGGACTAGCGGGAGGCCTAATCCTTACAATGAGCAGTTCTTC. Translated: CASSLGTSGRPNPYNEQFF. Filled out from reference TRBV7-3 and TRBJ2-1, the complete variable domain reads GAGVSQTPSNKVTEKGKYVELRCDPISGHTALYWYRQSLGQGPEFLIYFQGTGAADDSGLPNDRFFAVRPEGSVSTLKIQRTERGDSAVYLCASSLGTSGRPNPYNEQFFGPGTRLTVL.

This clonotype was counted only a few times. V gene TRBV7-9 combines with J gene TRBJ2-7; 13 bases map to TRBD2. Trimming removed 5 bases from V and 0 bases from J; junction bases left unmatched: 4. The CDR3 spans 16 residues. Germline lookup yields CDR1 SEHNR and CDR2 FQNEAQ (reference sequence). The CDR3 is CASSIGLAGDSYEQYF. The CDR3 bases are TGTGCCAGCAGCATTGGACTAGCGGGGGACTCCTACGAGCAGTACTTC.

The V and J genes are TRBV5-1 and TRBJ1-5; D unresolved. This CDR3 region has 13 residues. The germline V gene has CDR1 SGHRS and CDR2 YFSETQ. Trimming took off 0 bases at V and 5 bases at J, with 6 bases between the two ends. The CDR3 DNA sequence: TGCGCCAGCAGCTTGGTTCCTGATCAGCCCCAGCATTTT. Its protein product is CASSLVPDQPQHF. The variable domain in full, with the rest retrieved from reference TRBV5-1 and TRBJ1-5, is KAGVTQTPRYLIKTRGQQVTLSCSPISGHRSVSWYQQTPGQGLQFLFEYFSETQRNKGNFPGRFSGRQFSNSRSEMNVSTLELGDSALYLCASSLVPDQPQHFGDGTRLSIL.

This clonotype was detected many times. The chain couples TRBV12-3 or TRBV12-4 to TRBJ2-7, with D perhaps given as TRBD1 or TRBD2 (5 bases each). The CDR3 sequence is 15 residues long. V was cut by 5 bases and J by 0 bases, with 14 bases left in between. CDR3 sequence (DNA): TGTGCCAGCAGTCCAGGGATGGAGGCCTCCTACGAGCAGTACTTC. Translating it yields CASSPGMEASYEQYF.

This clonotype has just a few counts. The CDR3 nucleotides are TGCGCCAGCAGCCCCGGCCGGGGGCTCGCCTACAATGAGCAGTTCTTC. It is translated as CASSPGRGLAYNEQFF. The J gene is TRBJ2-1, the V gene TRBV5-1; D tentatively reads TRBD1 or TRBD2 (6 bases each). Trimming shortened V by 4 bases and J by 2 bases, and 16 bases separated the two germline ends. The CDR3 loop spans 16 amino acids. The V gene's germline CDR1 is SGHRS and CDR2 YFSETQ.

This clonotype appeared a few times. The CDR3 region has the DNA TGCGCCAGCAGCCGGGATCCTAGCGGGGGGGCCTCAGATACGCAGTATTTT. As protein: CASSRDPSGGASDTQYF. V is TRBV5-1 and J is TRBJ2-3; 12 bases line up with TRBD2. CDR1 is SGHRS, CDR2 YFSETQ, per germline. V trimming: 4 bases; J trimming: 4 bases; junction bases outside the gene matches: 10. CDR3 length: 17 residues.

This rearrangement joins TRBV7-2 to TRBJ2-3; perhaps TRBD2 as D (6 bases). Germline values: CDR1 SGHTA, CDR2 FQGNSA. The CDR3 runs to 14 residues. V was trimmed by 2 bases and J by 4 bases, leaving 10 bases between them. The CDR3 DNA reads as TGTGCCAGCAGCTTATGGGGGAGGTCAGATACGCAGTATTTT. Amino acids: CASSLWGRSDTQYF.

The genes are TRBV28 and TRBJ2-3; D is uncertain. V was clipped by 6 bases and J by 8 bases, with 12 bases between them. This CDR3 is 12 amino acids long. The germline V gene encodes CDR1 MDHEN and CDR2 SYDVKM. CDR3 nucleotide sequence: TGTGCCAGCAGCCCCAGGATAACTACGCAGTATTTT. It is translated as CASSPRITTQYF.

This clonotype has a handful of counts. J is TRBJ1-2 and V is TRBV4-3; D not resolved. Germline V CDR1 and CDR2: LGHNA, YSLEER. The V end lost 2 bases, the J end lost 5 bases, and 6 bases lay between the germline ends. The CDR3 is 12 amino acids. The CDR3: CASSQWPYGYTF. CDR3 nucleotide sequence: TGCGCCAGCAGCCAATGGCCTTATGGCTACACCTTC.